This is a list of T cell receptor beta chains from one sample in a study of chronic HIV infection and antiretroviral therapy. TCRdb re-called the 5' RACE reads with MiXCR, one entry per CDR3 protein. Here the sample spans approximately 30,000 distinct CDR3 sequences, about 8.6% being singletons. Sequences were obtained from peripheral blood. Source of these receptors: an adult who had HIV and had not received antiretroviral therapy, or was an uninfected healthy control (not recorded which). Both conserved end residues are part of each CDR3. The D gene is left open where the match is weak. The listing skips clone size in some rows; elsewhere it reads once, few, many or a size class.

J: TRBJ2-7
D: .
V: TRBV21-1
length: 16
size: many
DNA: TGTGCCAGCAGCTGGAGGCAGGGGTTGGTGACCTACGAGCAGTACTTC
CDR3: CASSWRQGLVTYEQYF

J: TRBJ2-7
D: TRBD2
V: TRBV27
length: 14
size: .
DNA: TGTGCCAGCAGTTTAAACGGGGGGGCCTACGAGCAGTACTTC
CDR3: CASSLNGGAYEQYF

J: TRBJ2-1
D: .
V: TRBV13
length: 12
size: .
DNA: TGTGCCAGCAGCATTGGGACACGACCGCAGTTCTTC
CDR3: CASSIGTRPQFF

J: TRBJ1-6
D: .
V: TRBV12-3/TRBV12-4
length: 17
size: many
DNA: TGTGCCAGCAGCCGGAGAGAACAGGCCGCCTATAATTCACCCCTCCACTTT
CDR3: CASSRREQAAYNSPLHF

J: TRBJ1-1
D: TRBD1
V: TRBV29-1
length: 14
size: few
DNA: TGCAGCGTTGAGTCTAGGACAGGAGGCACTGAAGCTTTCTTT
CDR3: CSVESRTGGTEAFF

J: TRBJ2-3
D: .
V: TRBV4-3
length: 16
size: .
DNA: TGCGCCAGCAGCCCGGGTGTCGTACGGAGCACAGATACGCAGTATTTT
CDR3: CASSPGVVRSTDTQYF

J: TRBJ2-5
D: .
V: TRBV28
length: 12
size: few
DNA: TGTGCCAGCAGTCTTTTAACCGAGACCCAGTACTTC
CDR3: CASSLLTETQYF

J: TRBJ2-5
D: TRBD2
V: TRBV7-9
length: 17
size: many
DNA: TGTGCCAGCAGCTTAAGCGGTCGGGGGGGCCTCCAAGAGACCCAGTACTTC
CDR3: CASSLSGRGGLQETQYF

J: TRBJ2-3
D: .
V: TRBV5-5
length: 13
size: many
DNA: TGTGCCAGCGGCGAACAGGGTCGAGATACGCAGTATTTT
CDR3: CASGEQGRDTQYF

J: TRBJ2-3
D: TRBD2
V: TRBV11-1
length: 14
size: many
DNA: TGTGCCAGCAGCTGGAGCGGGGGAACAGATACGCAGTATTTT
CDR3: CASSWSGGTDTQYF

J: TRBJ1-1
D: .
V: TRBV3-1
length: 13
size: many
DNA: TGTGCCAGCAGCCAAGAGTACCGGGAAGAGGCTTTCTTT
CDR3: CASSQEYREEAFF

J: TRBJ1-1
D: .
V: TRBV6-5
length: 14
size: .
DNA: TGTGCCAGCAGGAGGCGGACAAGGAACACTGAAGCTTTCTTT
CDR3: CASRRRTRNTEAFF

J: TRBJ2-7
D: TRBD1
V: TRBV7-9
length: 14
size: many
DNA: TGTGCCAGCAGCGCGGGGGACAGGGAGGGCGAGCAGTACTTC
CDR3: CASSAGDREGEQYF

J: TRBJ1-1
D: TRBD1
V: TRBV18
length: 14
size: many
DNA: TGTGCCAGCTACGGACAGGGGGCGGACACTGAAGCTTTCTTT
CDR3: CASYGQGADTEAFF

J: TRBJ2-1
D: .
V: TRBV5-1
length: 13
size: many
DNA: TGCGCCAGCAGCCCCCGAGGCAACGGTCAGGAGTTCTTC
CDR3: CASSPRGNGQEFF

J: TRBJ2-7
D: .
V: TRBV2
length: 17
size: few
DNA: TGTGCCAGCAGTGATCCTGTGGGAGCGGCGGCCCCCCTTGAGCAGTACTTC
CDR3: CASSDPVGAAAPLEQYF

J: TRBJ2-1
D: TRBD2
V: TRBV12-3/TRBV12-4
length: 16
size: many
DNA: TGTGCCAGCAGTGCCCAAACTAGCGGGGGGCAGAATGAGCAGTTCTTC
CDR3: CASSAQTSGGQNEQFF

J: TRBJ2-3
D: .
V: TRBV2
length: 17
size: .
DNA: TGTGCCAGCAGTGGGGACTCGTACCAAACTAGCACAGATACGCAGTATTTT
CDR3: CASSGDSYQTSTDTQYF

J: TRBJ2-7
D: TRBD1
V: TRBV23-1
length: 14
size: many
DNA: TGCGCCAGCAGTCAGCGGACAGGGTTTTACGAGCAGTACTTC
CDR3: CASSQRTGFYEQYF

J: TRBJ2-7
D: TRBD2
V: TRBV10-3
length: 14
size: many
DNA: TGTGCCATCAGAAACACGGGACTAGCCCACGAGCAGTACTTC
CDR3: CAIRNTGLAHEQYF

J: TRBJ2-3
D: TRBD2
V: TRBV4-1
length: 17
size: few
DNA: TGCGCCAGCAGCCAAGAGGCTAGCGGGCCCAGCACAGATACGCAGTATTTT
CDR3: CASSQEASGPSTDTQYF

J: TRBJ2-7
D: .
V: TRBV11-2
length: 15
size: many
DNA: TGTGCCAGCAAGCCGCCGGACCTACGGGGCTACGAGCAGTACTTC
CDR3: CASKPPDLRGYEQYF

J: TRBJ2-3
D: .
V: TRBV20-1
length: 14
size: few
DNA: TGCAGTGCTAGTGGCTTAGGGGGCACAGATACGCAGTATTTT
CDR3: CSASGLGGTDTQYF

J: TRBJ1-1
D: .
V: TRBV20-1
length: 13
size: many
DNA: TGCAGTGCTAGAGGGGTAAGGGACACTGAAGCTTTCTTT
CDR3: CSARGVRDTEAFF

J: TRBJ2-1
D: TRBD1
V: TRBV27
length: 17
size: few
DNA: TGTGCCAGCAGTCCTAGTTCGGGACAGAGCTCCTACAATGAGCAGTTCTTC
CDR3: CASSPSSGQSSYNEQFF

J: TRBJ2-2
D: .
V: TRBV14
length: 15
size: many
DNA: TGTGCCAGCAGCCGGCGGCAGGACAACACCGGGGAGCTGTTTTTT
CDR3: CASSRRQDNTGELFF

J: TRBJ2-5
D: TRBD2
V: TRBV20-1
length: 16
size: many
DNA: TGCAGTGCTACCGGACTAGCGGGAGGACTGCAAGAGACCCAGTACTTC
CDR3: CSATGLAGGLQETQYF

J: TRBJ2-1
D: TRBD2
V: TRBV6-4
length: 14
size: few
DNA: TGTGCCAGCAGGGATGGGACTAGTAGCAATGAGCAGTTCTTC
CDR3: CASRDGTSSNEQFF

J: TRBJ2-7
D: .
V: TRBV29-1
length: 12
size: .
DNA: TGCAGCGTTACTACCAGCTCCTACGAGCAGTACTTC
CDR3: CSVTTSSYEQYF

J: TRBJ2-7
D: .
V: TRBV15
length: 15
size: few
DNA: TGTGCCACCAGCCCCTCGTTGCAGCTCTCCTACGAGCAGTACTTC
CDR3: CATSPSLQLSYEQYF

J: TRBJ1-1
D: .
V: TRBV20-1
length: 17
size: few
DNA: TGCAGTGTTCCCGCCCGGGGGTCGACCCCATTGAACACTGAAGCTTTCTTT
CDR3: CSVPARGSTPLNTEAFF

J: TRBJ1-1
D: .
V: TRBV29-1
length: 11
size: many
DNA: TGCAGCGTTGCGGAGACAGCTGAAGCTTTCTTT
CDR3: CSVAETAEAFF

J: TRBJ2-5
D: .
V: TRBV29-1
length: 12
size: many
DNA: TGCAGCGTTGCGCAGGGTGCAGAGACCCAGTACTTC
CDR3: CSVAQGAETQYF

J: TRBJ1-5
D: .
V: TRBV27
length: 15
size: many
DNA: TGTGCCAGCAGTCCCCTGCTGGGGAGGAATCAGCCCCAGCATTTT
CDR3: CASSPLLGRNQPQHF

J: TRBJ1-1
D: .
V: TRBV7-8
length: 14
size: few
DNA: TGTGCCAGCAGCTCGCAGGGTGTGCCTACCGAAGCTTTCTTT
CDR3: CASSSQGVPTEAFF

J: TRBJ1-4
D: .
V: TRBV2
length: 14
size: .
DNA: TGTGCCAGCAACATGGGACCGATAAATGAAAAACTGTTTTTT
CDR3: CASNMGPINEKLFF

J: TRBJ2-7
D: TRBD1
V: TRBV6-5
length: 15
size: few
DNA: TGTGCCAGCAGTTACAGGGGACAGCGTGGCGACGAGCAGTACTTC
CDR3: CASSYRGQRGDEQYF

J: TRBJ2-7
D: .
V: TRBV12-3/TRBV12-4
length: 12
size: many
DNA: TGTGCCAGCAGAGGGGAAACCTACGAGCAGTACTTC
CDR3: CASRGETYEQYF

J: TRBJ2-6
D: .
V: TRBV5-1
length: 18
size: many
DNA: TGCGCCAGCAGCTTGTTAGCCAGGACCTACTCTGGGGCCAACGTCCTGACTTTC
CDR3: CASSLLARTYSGANVLTF

J: TRBJ1-6
D: TRBD1
V: TRBV7-2
length: 18
size: many
DNA: TGTGCCAGCAGCTTAAGCGGGGACAGGTCCGCCTATAATTCACCCCTCCACTTT
CDR3: CASSLSGDRSAYNSPLHF

J: TRBJ2-1
D: TRBD1
V: TRBV10-3
length: 16
size: .
DNA: TGTGCCATCAGGATGGGGAAGACAGGGGGCTGGAATGAGCAGTTCTTC
CDR3: CAIRMGKTGGWNEQFF

J: TRBJ2-5
D: .
V: TRBV5-1
length: 12
size: .
DNA: TGCGCCAGCAGCTTAGCCGTCGGGACCCAGTACTTC
CDR3: CASSLAVGTQYF

J: TRBJ2-7
D: .
V: TRBV29-1
length: 12
size: .
DNA: TGCAGCGTTGGGGACCCGTCCTACGAGCAGTACTTC
CDR3: CSVGDPSYEQYF

J: TRBJ2-7
D: TRBD1
V: TRBV29-1
length: 13
size: few
DNA: TGCAGCGTTGAAGGGACAGGAACCTACGAGCAGTACTTC
CDR3: CSVEGTGTYEQYF

J: TRBJ1-5
D: .
V: TRBV7-2
length: 14
size: many
DNA: TGTGCCAGCAGCTTAGATCGGGGGAGCCAGCCCCAGCATTTT
CDR3: CASSLDRGSQPQHF

J: TRBJ1-1
D: .
V: TRBV14
length: 14
size: .
DNA: TGTGCCAGCAGCCAGGGAAGCGGGGGCACTGAAGCTTTCTTT
CDR3: CASSQGSGGTEAFF

J: TRBJ1-4
D: .
V: TRBV2
length: 13
size: few
DNA: TGTGCCAGCAGTGAGAGGACCCGTGAAAAACTGTTTTTT
CDR3: CASSERTREKLFF

J: TRBJ1-1
D: .
V: TRBV6-4
length: 13
size: many
DNA: TGTGCCAGCAGTGAACAGATTAACACTGAAGCTTTCTTT
CDR3: CASSEQINTEAFF

J: TRBJ1-1
D: .
V: TRBV5-5
length: 15
size: many
DNA: TGTGCCAGCAGCTTGGGCCGGCAGCTGAACACTGAAGCTTTCTTT
CDR3: CASSLGRQLNTEAFF

J: TRBJ2-3
D: TRBD2
V: TRBV4-1
length: 16
size: few
DNA: TGCGCCAGCAGCCAAGAAGGAGGACTAGCGAGAGATACGCAGTATTTT
CDR3: CASSQEGGLARDTQYF

J: TRBJ1-2
D: .
V: TRBV2
length: 14
size: .
DNA: TGTGCCAGCAGTGAAAGTACCGATAACTATGGCTACACCTTC
CDR3: CASSESTDNYGYTF

J: TRBJ2-7
D: .
V: TRBV15
length: 13
size: .
DNA: TGTGCCACCAGCAGAGAGGGGTTCTACGAGCAGTACTTC
CDR3: CATSREGFYEQYF

J: TRBJ1-2
D: TRBD1
V: TRBV19
length: 14
size: many
DNA: TGTGCCAGTAGTATGGACAGGGGGAACTATGGCTACACCTTC
CDR3: CASSMDRGNYGYTF

J: TRBJ2-6
D: .
V: TRBV11-2
length: 14
size: .
DNA: TGTGCCAGCAGCCCCGTCTCTGGGGCCAACGTCCCGACTTTC
CDR3: CASSPVSGANVPTF

J: TRBJ2-7
D: .
V: TRBV10-3
length: 14
size: many
DNA: TGTGCCATCAGGTTAGCTAGCGATGCCTACGAGCAGTACTTC
CDR3: CAIRLASDAYEQYF

J: TRBJ1-2
D: .
V: TRBV20-1
length: 15
size: many
DNA: TGCAGTGCTAGAGAAGTGGTCAGACAGCCCTATGGCTACACCTTC
CDR3: CSAREVVRQPYGYTF